This T cell receptor (beta chain) derives from a study of cytomegalovirus exposure and HLA in healthy donors. Study-level information: Researchers found that roughly 81% of under 450 genotyped donors fell within the Caucasian-associated ancestry cluster.

General study points: Later analysis identified around 15,000 TCR beta sequences associated with HLA alleles, using a false discovery rate threshold of 0.05. Further analysis, carried out later, found HLA-associated TCR beta chains more clonally expanded than equally common other chains.

The CDR3 covers 14 residues. CDR1 and CDR2 (germline): MNHNS, SASEGT. Between the trimmed V and J ends, which lost 2 bases and 4 bases, there was a span of 9 bases. PCR primers comprised 60 Vbeta and 13 Jbeta primers. Assay used: immunoSEQ multiplex PCR; TCRdb lists only in-frame clones, some missing. The top ten hold 1.2% of the sample, which has 95,000 to 150,000 clones, roughly 80% seen once. Details on this clone: The antigen remains undetermined.

This chain connects TRBV6-1 to TRBJ1-3, with no clear D. Source material: PBMCs. The source is a female donor in good health and CMV-seronegative. The CDR3 coding sequence is TGTGCCAGCAGTGAACCGGGGAACGGAAACACCATATATTTT. Protein sequence: CASSEPGNGNTIYF.